The 29 T cell receptor beta chains listed next were all sequenced from one sample in a study of cytotoxic CD8 clonotypes in ibrutinib-treated CLL. Assay: immunoSEQ multiplex PCR; the TCRdb copy retains only in-frame clones and omits some. The sample consists of some 10,000 clones, about four fifths of them appearing once. This sample comprised PBMCs, obtained at disease progression, from a patient treated with ibrutinib. These receptors came from a human donor with chronic lymphocytic leukemia.

The chain is built from TRBV5-1 and TRBJ2-5, with a tentative D call TRBD2 (5 bases). The CDR3 length is 14 residues. The ends were cut back, 0 bases at V and 3 bases at J, with 9 bases in the middle. Germline V gene data show CDR1 as SGHRS and CDR2 as YFSETQ. CDR3 DNA sequence: TGCGCCAGCAGCTTGGTACTAGGTGAAGAGACCCAGTACTTC. This translates into CASSLVLGEETQYF.

This clone was counted a few times. The chain employs TRBV7-8 and TRBJ2-5; 14 nucleotides align to TRBD2. CDR1 and CDR2 (germline): SGHVS, FQNEAQ. With V trimmed by 5 bases and J by 4 bases, 12 bases remained unmatched. The CDR3 extends over 18 amino acids. The chain's CDR3 is CASSTRLAGGPRGETQYF. The CDR3 DNA sequence: TGTGCCAGCAGCACGCGACTAGCGGGAGGGCCGAGAGGAGAGACCCAGTACTTC.

The table lists this clone with a count of one. The rearrangement joins TRBV7-3 to TRBJ2-2; D tentatively fits TRBD1 or TRBD2 (6 bases each). Germline values: CDR1 SGHTA, CDR2 FQGTGA. The CDR3 is 12 amino acids. Trimming stripped 7 bases from V and 6 bases from J, with 9 bases between. The CDR3 DNA reads as TGTGCCAGCACAGGGGAGGCCGGGGAGCTGTTTTTT. Amino acid sequence: CASTGEAGELFF.

This rearrangement joins TRBV16 to TRBJ1-1; no clear D gene. Looked up from germline, CDR1 is KGHSY and CDR2 is FQNENV. Trimming shortened V by 6 bases and J by 3 bases, and 11 bases separated the two germline ends. The CDR3 spans 13 residues. Written as DNA, the CDR3 is TGTGCCAGCAGACTCACATGGGACACTGAAGCTTTCTTT. Residues: CASRLTWDTEAFF.

V gene TRBV5-1 combines with J gene TRBJ2-3; 7 bases agree with TRBD1. The germline gives CDR1 SGHRS, CDR2 YFSETQ. The ends lost 4 bases at V and 2 bases at J; junction bases unmatched: 4. There are 14 residues in the CDR3. In DNA form, the CDR3 reads TGCGCCAGCAGCCAACAGGGGTTCACAGATACGCAGTATTTT. Its protein product is CASSQQGFTDTQYF.

The V and J genes are TRBV18 and TRBJ2-6; D uncertain. The CDR3 is 12 residues long. Trimming removed 6 bases at V and 4 bases at J, with 4 bases between. Germline CDR1 reads KGHSH; CDR2 reads LQKENI. The CDR3 reads CASSPGANVLTF. CDR3 coding DNA: TGTGCCAGCTCCCCCGGGGCCAACGTCCTGACTTTC.

The V and J genes are TRBV29-1 and TRBJ2-5; 7 nucleotides agree with TRBD1. J lost 11 bases, V lost 7 bases, and 13 bases had no gene match. Per the germline V gene, CDR1 is SQVTM and CDR2 is ANQGSEA. This CDR3 contains 12 residues. In DNA form, the CDR3 reads TGCAGCGCCGCGGCACAGGGGCTTGAGCAGTACTTC. Amino acid sequence: CSAAAQGLEQYF.

V gene TRBV5-1 combines with J gene TRBJ2-1; the match to TRBD2 covers 12 bases. The trim removed 5 bases at V and 3 bases at J, leaving 9 bases unmatched. Germline CDR1 and CDR2: SGHRS and YFSETQ. CDR3 length: 17 amino acids. In DNA form, the CDR3 reads TGCGCCAGCAGGCGACCGACTAGCGGGAGTGTCTACAATGAGCAGTTCTTC. Encoded protein: CASRRPTSGSVYNEQFF.

V usage is TRBV11-1 and J usage is TRBJ2-3, with 9 bases aligning to TRBD1. The ends lost 5 bases at V and 5 bases at J; junction bases unmatched: 8. The germline CDR1 and CDR2 sequences are SGHAT and FQDESV (reference sequence). The CDR3 consists of 15 residues. CDR3: CASSLLEGQGDTQYF. Here the CDR3 DNA reads TGTGCCAGCAGCCTCTTAGAGGGACAGGGAGATACGCAGTATTTT.

The chain recombines TRBV6-5 with TRBJ2-1; D gene ambiguous. This CDR3 region has 13 residues. Germline values: CDR1 MNHEY, CDR2 SVGAGI. Trimming took off 2 bases at V and 4 bases at J, with 6 bases between the two ends. The CDR3 bases are TGTGCCAGCAGTTACCGGAAGTACAATGAGCAGTTCTTC. It yields the protein CASSYRKYNEQFF.

The rearrangement joins TRBV7-8 to TRBJ2-1, with a weak D call TRBD2 (6 bases). CDR3 length equals 17 residues. V lost 6 bases and J 0 bases, leaving 18 bases between the germline ends. Germline V CDR1 and CDR2: SGHVS, FQNEAQ. In DNA, the CDR3 is TGTGCCAGCAGTCTCCCATTGGGACTCCTCTCCTACAATGAGCAGTTCTTC. It yields the protein CASSLPLGLLSYNEQFF.

A single count supports this clone. The chain joins TRBV6-5 to TRBJ2-7, with TRBD2 identical over 7 bases. Germline trimming cut 0 bases from V and 4 bases from J; bases unmatched to any gene: 6. There are 15 residues in the CDR3. Germline CDR1 MNHEY, CDR2 SVGAGI. CDR3 protein: CASSYSSGASYEQYF. The CDR3 nucleotides are TGTGCCAGCAGTTACTCGAGCGGGGCGAGTTACGAGCAGTACTTC.

This clone came up once. The rearrangement links TRBV5-1 to TRBJ2-5, with D possibly being TRBD2 (5 bases). Germline CDR1 is SGHRS and CDR2 is YFSETQ. CDR3 size: 13 residues. V shed 0 bases and J shed 7 bases, with 10 bases lying between them. CDR3 in DNA: TGCGCCAGCAGCTTGGCGGAGGAAGGGACCCAGTACTTC. It yields the protein CASSLAEEGTQYF.

The chain employs TRBV30 and TRBJ2-1; a weak D match, TRBD2 (5 bases). Trimming stripped 0 bases from V and 4 bases from J, with 13 bases between. The CDR3 covers 15 residues. Germline CDR1 reads GTSNPN; CDR2 reads SVGIG (reference sequence). CDR3: CAWSVGERRYNEQFF. For the CDR3, the DNA is TGTGCCTGGAGTGTCGGGGAGAGACGGTACAATGAGCAGTTCTTC.

The J gene is TRBJ2-5, the V gene TRBV11-2; D may be TRBD1 or TRBD2 (6 bases each). V lost 5 bases and J lost 3, with 13 bases in between. The CDR3 totals 14 residues. Germline-derived CDR1 and CDR2 are SGHAT and FQNNGV. CDR3 nucleotides: TGTGCCAGCAGCCGGAGGGCAGGGGAAGAGACCCAGTACTTC. Protein: CASSRRAGEETQYF.

The chain uses TRBV5-1 and TRBJ2-1; D gene ambiguous. Germline-derived CDR1 and CDR2 are SGHRS and YFSETQ. This CDR3 comprises 12 residues. V was pared by 0 bases and J by 6 bases, with 4 bases between. CDR3 nucleotide sequence: TGCGCCAGCAGCTTGGCGGGCAATGAGCAGTTCTTC. Amino acid sequence: CASSLAGNEQFF. Filled out from reference TRBV5-1 and TRBJ2-1, the complete variable domain reads KAGVTQTPRYLIKTRGQQVTLSCSPISGHRSVSWYQQTPGQGLQFLFEYFSETQRNKGNFPGRFSGRQFSNSRSEMNVSTLELGDSALYLCASSLAGNEQFFGPGTRLTVL.

This rearrangement joins TRBV19 to TRBJ1-4; possible D gene TRBD1, 6 bases. The CDR3 has 13 amino acids. V was clipped by 8 bases and J by 4 bases, with 11 bases between them. CDR1 is LNHDA and CDR2 is SQIVND in the germline V gene (reference sequence). The CDR3 reads CASRGHRNEKLFF. DNA of the CDR3: TGTGCCAGTCGGGGACATCGTAATGAAAAACTGTTTTTT. The full variable domain, in which reference TRBV19 and TRBJ1-4 provide the parts outside the CDR3, is DGGITQSPKYLFRKEGQNVTLSCEQNLNHDAMYWYRQDPGQGLRLIYYSQIVNDFQKGDIAEGYSVSREKKESFPLTVTSAQKNPTAFYLCASRGHRNEKLFFGSGTQLSVL.

The rearrangement links TRBV5-4 to TRBJ2-1; D assignment may be TRBD1 or TRBD2 (5 bases each). V lost 0 bases and J 2 bases, leaving 12 bases between the germline ends. The V gene's germline CDR1 is SGHNT and CDR2 YYREEE (reference sequence). The CDR3 runs to 16 residues. Written as DNA, the CDR3 is TGTGCCAGCAGCTTGGGGGGGAGCGGCCCCTACAATGAGCAGTTCTTC. Its protein product is CASSLGGSGPYNEQFF.

The V call is TRBV5-1, the J call TRBJ1-1, with a tentative D call TRBD1 (6 bases). Germline CDR1 is SGHRS and CDR2 is YFSETQ. This CDR3 is 14 amino acids long. V shed 5 bases and J shed 1 base, with 12 bases lying between them. In DNA form, the CDR3 reads TGCGCCAGCAGACCAGGGGTAACGAACACTGAAGCTTTCTTT. Translated, it gives CASRPGVTNTEAFF.

This clone occurred once. The CDR3, as DNA: TGTGCCAGCAGCGTGCAACCGCCGAGCTCCTACAATGAGCAGTTCTTC. Translation gives CASSVQPPSSYNEQFF. This chain links TRBV14 with TRBJ2-1; D gene unclear. Germline CDR1 SGHDN, CDR2 FVKESK. Trimming pared 5 bases from V and 0 bases from J, leaving 14 bases between. CDR3 size: 16 residues.

This chain connects TRBV28 to TRBJ2-1, with 7 nucleotides matching TRBD1. The CDR3 is 13 residues long. CDR1 and CDR2 from the germline V gene are MDHEN and SYDVKM. V lost 5 bases and J lost 2; bases outside the gene matches: 0. CDR3 DNA: TGTGCCAGCAGTGGGACAGCCTACAATGAGCAGTTCTTC. Translation: CASSGTAYNEQFF.

V gene TRBV6-5 combines with J gene TRBJ1-2; maybe TRBD1 (6 bases). This CDR3 is 14 amino acids long. V was clipped by 0 bases and J by 4 bases, with 9 bases between them. Per the germline V gene, CDR1 is MNHEY and CDR2 is SVGAGI. In nucleotides, the CDR3 is TGTGCCAGCAGTTACTCAACAGGGACCTATGGCTACACCTTC. Protein product: CASSYSTGTYGYTF.

In its sample, this clone is medium-sized. The chain is built from TRBV27 and TRBJ2-5; D perhaps matches TRBD1 (5 bases). Germline assignment: CDR1 MNHEY and CDR2 SMNVEV (reference sequence). V dropped 8 bases and J dropped 0 bases, with 13 bases sitting between them. The CDR3 sequence is 14 residues long. The CDR3 protein is CASSAAGNQETQYF. For the CDR3, the DNA is TGTGCCAGCTCGGCGGCAGGGAACCAAGAGACCCAGTACTTC.

This clone was detected only once. The J gene is TRBJ1-1, the V gene TRBV6-1; possibly TRBD1 for D (6 bases). V was cut by 5 bases and J by 4 bases, with 8 bases left in between. The CDR3 runs to 12 residues. The germline gives CDR1 MNHNS, CDR2 SASEGT. CDR3 loop: CASSMDSTEAFF. The CDR3 nucleotides read TGTGCCAGCAGTATGGACAGCACTGAAGCTTTCTTT.

As DNA, the CDR3 is TGTGCCAGCAGAACCACTGCCACCTACGAGCAGTACTTC. Translated, it gives CASRTTATYEQYF. This chain joins TRBV7-2 and TRBJ2-7; D not certain. The CDR3 covers 13 residues. Trimming cost V 6 bases and J 2 bases, with 11 bases left between them. Per the germline V gene, CDR1 is SGHTA and CDR2 is FQGNSA.

The chain carries TRBV30 and TRBJ2-5; D gene uncertain. Germline assignment: CDR1 GTSNPN and CDR2 SVGIG (reference sequence). Trimming left V 3 bases short and J 4 bases short, with 24 bases between. The CDR3 has 17 residues. The CDR3 region is CAWRRFGRLQLGETQYF. The CDR3 DNA reads TGTGCCTGGAGGCGGTTTGGCAGGCTTCAGCTGGGAGAGACCCAGTACTTC.

This chain joins TRBV7-6 and TRBJ2-3; 12 bases line up with TRBD2. The CDR3 extends over 18 amino acids. V lost 4 bases to trimming and J lost 4 bases; unmatched junction nucleotides: 12. Germline CDR1 SGHVS, CDR2 FNYEAQ. The CDR3 DNA reads as TGTGCCAGCAGCTCCGGGACTAGCGGGCCCCAAATGGCAGATACGCAGTATTTT. Its protein product is CASSSGTSGPQMADTQYF. Full variable domain (outside the CDR3, taken from reference TRBV7-6 and TRBJ2-3): GAGVSQSPRYKVTKRGQDVALRCDPISGHVSLYWYRQALGQGPEFLTYFNYEAQQDKSGLPNDRFSAERPEGSISTLTIQRTEQRDSAMYRCASSSGTSGPQMADTQYFGPGTRLTVL.

The rearrangement uses TRBV9 and TRBJ2-1; 12 positions match TRBD2. V shed 5 bases, J shed 8 bases, and the junction held 11 bases outside the gene matches. Germline CDR1 is SGDLS and CDR2 is YYNGEE. The CDR3 is 16 residues long. The CDR3 is CASSERLAGDSDEQFF. The CDR3 coding sequence is TGTGCCAGCAGTGAAAGACTAGCGGGAGATTCGGATGAGCAGTTCTTC.

By sample share, this clone is medium-sized. V is TRBV6-1 and J is TRBJ2-5; no definite D call. The CDR3 runs 13 residues. Trimming stripped 6 bases from V and 2 bases from J, with 10 bases between. Germline V lookup: CDR1 MNHNS, CDR2 SASEGT. The DNA of the CDR3 is TGTGCCAGCAGACTCTGGGTTCAAGAGACCCAGTACTTC. As protein: CASRLWVQETQYF.